Included here is one TCR beta chain sequence, with context. Every PCR was spiked with synthetic TCR analog templates. Clones were read by immunoSEQ multiplex PCR, and TCRdb kept only the in-frame ones, dropping some. The table shows 29,000 or so clones, with 84% occurring only once. V lost 4 bases and J 0 bases, leaving 9 bases between the germline ends. The V gene's germline CDR1 is MGHRA and CDR2 YSYEKL. The CDR3 loop spans 14 amino acids. The sample originates from a study of PD-L1 blockade in urothelial cancer. Study summary: It was around 2014 that patients started atezolizumab at 1,200 mg intravenously every 3 weeks. Male sex and bladder-origin urothelial cancer were recorded for about 90% of the roughly 30 patients.

As for time point: peripheral blood 6 weeks after treatment start. Locally advanced or metastatic urothelial carcinoma was present in patients. This material consisted of PBMCs, taken around atezolizumab (anti-PD-L1) treatment. The origin of this receptor is a man between 65 and 79 years old with urothelial cancer. This chain connects TRBV4-1 to TRBJ1-1, with a weak D call TRBD1 (5 bases). The DNA for the CDR3 is TGCGCCAGCAGCCGGCAGGGCGTGAACACTGAAGCTTTCTTT. Its translation: CASSRQGVNTEAFF.